This TCR beta chain originates from a study of blood T cell repertoires in COVID-19. The protocol was immunoSEQ multiplex PCR, while the TCRdb copy is restricted to in-frame clones and leaves out a portion. The repertoire holds 300,000 to 400,000 clones, with over 80% as singletons. The length of the CDR3 is 15 residues. Between the trimmed V and J ends, which lost 3 bases and 4 bases, there was a span of 16 bases. Germline V CDR1 and CDR2: LNHDA, SQIVND (reference sequence). The chain links TRBV19 to TRBJ2-7; D might be TRBD1 (6 bases). The TCR comes from a woman between 50 and 59 years old with COVID-19, enrolled during active disease. The sample comprised peripheral blood. DNA for the CDR3: TGTGCCAGTAGTATGATGGGGGCGAATCTTTACGAGCAGTACTTC. Its protein product is CASSMMGANLYEQYF.